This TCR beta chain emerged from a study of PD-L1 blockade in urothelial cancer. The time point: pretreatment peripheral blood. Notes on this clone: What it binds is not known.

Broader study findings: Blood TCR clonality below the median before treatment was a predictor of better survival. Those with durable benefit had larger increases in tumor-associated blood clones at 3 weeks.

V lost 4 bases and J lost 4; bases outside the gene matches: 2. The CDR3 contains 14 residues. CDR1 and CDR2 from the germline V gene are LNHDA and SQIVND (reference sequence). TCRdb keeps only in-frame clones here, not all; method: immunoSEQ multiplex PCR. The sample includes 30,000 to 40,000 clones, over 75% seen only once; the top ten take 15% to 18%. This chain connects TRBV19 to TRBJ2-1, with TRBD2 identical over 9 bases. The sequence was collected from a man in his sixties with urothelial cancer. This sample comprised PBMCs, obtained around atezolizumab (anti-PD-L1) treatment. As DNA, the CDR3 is TGTGCCAGTAGTAACCTAGCGGGATACAATGAGCAGTTCTTC. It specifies CASSNLAGYNEQFF.